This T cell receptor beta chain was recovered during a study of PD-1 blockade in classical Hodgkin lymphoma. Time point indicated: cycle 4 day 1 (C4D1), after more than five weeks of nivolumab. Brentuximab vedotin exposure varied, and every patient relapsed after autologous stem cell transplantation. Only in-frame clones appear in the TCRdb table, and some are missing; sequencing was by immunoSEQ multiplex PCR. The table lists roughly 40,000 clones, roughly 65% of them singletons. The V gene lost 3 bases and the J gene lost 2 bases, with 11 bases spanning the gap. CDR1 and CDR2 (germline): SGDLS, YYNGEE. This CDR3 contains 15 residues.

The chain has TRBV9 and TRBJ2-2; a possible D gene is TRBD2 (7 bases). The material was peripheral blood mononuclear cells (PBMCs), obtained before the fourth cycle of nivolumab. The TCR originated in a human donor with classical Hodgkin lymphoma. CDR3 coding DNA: TGTGCCAGCAGCGGCGGCGGGGGCAACACCGGGGAGCTGTTTTTT. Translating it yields CASSGGGGNTGELFF.